These 29 T cell receptor beta chains were all obtained from the same sample, sequenced in a study of cytomegalovirus exposure and HLA in healthy donors. The assay was immunoSEQ multiplex PCR, and TCRdb's table has in-frame clones only and misses some. The table lists over 150,000 clones, about 90% of them singletons. The sample consisted of PBMCs. These receptors were taken from a woman between 18 and 30 years old in good health and CMV-seropositive.

This rearrangement joins TRBV6-1 to TRBJ1-1, with 10 nucleotides matching TRBD1. CDR1 MNHNS and CDR2 SASEGT come from the germline V gene. The CDR3 totals 14 residues. The junction had 3 bases not matched to a gene; V was cut back by 7 bases and J by 1 base. The chain's CDR3 is CASIRDRGNTEAFF. The CDR3 DNA reads as TGTGCCAGCATTAGGGACAGGGGGAACACTGAAGCTTTCTTT.

The V and J genes are TRBV2 and TRBJ1-2, with D perhaps TRBD1 (6 bases). V lost 7 bases and J lost 6, with 15 bases in between. There are 13 residues in the CDR3. Germline CDR1 SNHLY, CDR2 FYNNEI. CDR3 DNA: TGTGCCAGCACCTTCTTGGACAGCAATGGCTACACCTTC. Its protein is CASTFLDSNGYTF.

The chain combines TRBV6-5 with TRBJ1-1; TRBD1 matches 8 bases. This CDR3 contains 14 residues. J was trimmed by 6 bases and V by 7 bases; bases with no gene match: 10. Germline lookup yields CDR1 MNHEY and CDR2 SVGAGI. CDR3 coding DNA: TGTGCCAGCATGACAGGGGTTGTGTCGTCTGAAGCTTTCTTT. Protein product: CASMTGVVSSEAFF.

This chain joins TRBV9 and TRBJ1-1, with TRBD1 matching 7 bases. CDR3 length: 14 amino acids. Germline CDR1 is SGDLS and CDR2 is YYNGEE. V was pared by 4 bases and J by 0 bases, with 3 bases of the junction left unmatched. CDR3 sequence: CASSLGQVNTEAFF. The CDR3 nucleotides read TGTGCCAGCAGCTTAGGACAGGTGAACACTGAAGCTTTCTTT.

The chain employs TRBV7-2 and TRBJ2-1; tentative D call: TRBD1 (5 bases). Germline CDR1 is SGHTA and CDR2 is FQGNSA. V was clipped by 2 bases and J by 0 bases, with 11 bases between them. The CDR3 runs to 16 residues. CDR3 sequence: CASSLSRGSSYNEQFF. The CDR3, as DNA: TGTGCCAGCAGCTTAAGTAGGGGAAGCTCCTACAATGAGCAGTTCTTC. Supplemented by reference TRBV7-2 and TRBJ2-1, the full variable domain reads GAGVSQSPSNKVTEKGKDVELRCDPISGHTALYWYRQSLGQGLEFLIYFQGNSAPDKSGLPSDRFSAERTGGSVSTLTIQRTQQEDSAVYLCASSLSRGSSYNEQFFGPGTRLTVL.

V is TRBV7-6 and J is TRBJ2-2, with D maybe TRBD1 (5 bases). Germline V lookup: CDR1 SGHVS, CDR2 FNYEAQ. The CDR3 has 15 amino acids. V dropped 3 bases and J dropped 1 base, with 9 bases sitting between them. DNA of the CDR3: TGTGCCAGCAGCTTGGCAGGGAAGAACACCGGGGAGCTGTTTTTT. It translates to CASSLAGKNTGELFF.

This clone occurred once. The rearrangement uses TRBV9 and TRBJ2-3, with 9 bases fitting TRBD1. With V trimmed by 4 bases and J by 5 bases, 5 bases remained unmatched. CDR3 length: 14 amino acids. Germline CDR1 SGDLS, CDR2 YYNGEE. The CDR3 nucleotides read TGTGCCAGCAGCCCGGGACAGGGAAAAGATACGCAGTATTTT. This codes for CASSPGQGKDTQYF.

The chain carries TRBV6-6 and TRBJ1-1; 7 nucleotides align to TRBD1. Per the germline V gene, CDR1 is MNHNY and CDR2 is SVGAGI (reference sequence). V lost 7 bases and J lost 2; bases outside the gene matches: 7. The CDR3 is made up of 14 amino acids. DNA for the CDR3: TGTGCCAGCATTTTAGGGGGCGGAAACACTGAAGCTTTCTTT. It yields the protein CASILGGGNTEAFF.

The chain links TRBV2 to TRBJ1-5; D might be TRBD1 (6 bases). Germline V gene sequence: CDR1 SNHLY, CDR2 FYNNEI. The CDR3 length is 14 residues. The V and J ends lost 4 bases and 1 base respectively, with 8 bases between them. CDR3 amino acids: CASSGDISNQPQHF. CDR3 sequence (DNA): TGTGCCAGCAGTGGGGACATCAGCAATCAGCCCCAGCATTTT.

DNA for the CDR3: TGTGCCAGTAGTTCTCGCGGACAGGCGATTAGCAATCAGCCCCAGCATTTT. This sequence encodes CASSSRGQAISNQPQHF. This chain links TRBV19 with TRBJ1-5, with 7 bases that match TRBD1. Germline-derived CDR1 and CDR2 are LNHDA and SQIVND (reference sequence). The trim removed 5 bases at V and 0 bases at J, leaving 10 bases unmatched. The CDR3 loop spans 17 amino acids.

The chain recombines TRBV7-2 with TRBJ2-2; 9 nucleotides match TRBD2. CDR3 size: 15 residues. Per the germline V gene, CDR1 is SGHTA and CDR2 is FQGNSA. The V gene end was trimmed by 0 bases and the J gene end by 7 bases; junction bases not matched to a gene: 3. CDR3 in DNA: TGTGCCAGCAGCTTAGCCGGGACTAGCTTCGGGGAGCTGTTTTTT. It specifies CASSLAGTSFGELFF.

The chain joins TRBV11-2 to TRBJ2-5, with a possible D match to TRBD1 (6 bases). Per germline, CDR1 SGHAT and CDR2 FQNNGV. There are 16 residues in the CDR3. Trimming cost V 8 bases and J 0 bases, with 19 bases left between them. CDR3 DNA: TGTGCCAGCGGTTCTCTGACTTGGACAGACCAAGAGACCCAGTACTTC. Its protein product is CASGSLTWTDQETQYF. Supplemented by reference TRBV11-2 and TRBJ2-5, the full variable domain reads EAGVAQSPRYKIIEKRQSVAFWCNPISGHATLYWYQQILGQGPKLLIQFQNNGVVDDSQLPKDRFSAERLKGVDSTLKIQPAKLEDSAVYLCASGSLTWTDQETQYFGPGTRLLVL.

The chain is built from TRBV18 and TRBJ2-3; 10 nucleotides match TRBD2. The germline V gene has CDR1 KGHSH and CDR2 LQKENI. This CDR3 spans 15 amino acids. The V segment lost 5 bases and the J segment 2 bases; nucleotides outside the gene matches: 4. Here the CDR3 reads CASSALAGITDTQYF. CDR3 DNA: TGTGCCAGCTCAGCACTAGCGGGGATCACAGATACGCAGTATTTT.

The chain is built from TRBV30 and TRBJ1-2; weak D call: TRBD1 (5 bases). The CDR3 runs to 15 residues. Trimming took 1 base from V and 0 from J, leaving 12 bases between them. The germline V gene encodes CDR1 GTSNPN and CDR2 SVGIG (reference sequence). CDR3 sequence reads: CAWSEPTETNYGYTF. The CDR3 DNA follows: TGTGCCTGGAGTGAACCGACAGAGACTAACTATGGCTACACCTTC.

The chain has TRBV4-1 and TRBJ2-1; TRBD2 aligns across 11 bases. The CDR3 sequence is 17 residues long. After removal of 2 bases from V and 7 bases from J, the junction contained 10 bases not matched to a gene. Germline loops: CDR1 MGHRA, CDR2 YSYEKL. As DNA, the CDR3 is TGCGCCAGCAGCCAAAGCCTTAGCGGGAGGGCCGGTAATGAGCAGTTCTTC. Protein product: CASSQSLSGRAGNEQFF.

This chain uses TRBV7-2 with TRBJ1-3; 9 bases map to TRBD1. Trimming cost V 5 bases and J 5 bases; bases outside gene matches: 10. This CDR3 spans 16 amino acids. Germline V gene lookup returns CDR1 SGHTA and CDR2 FQGNSA. The CDR3 sequence: CASSPEPGQGRNTIYF. The CDR3 DNA is TGTGCCAGCAGCCCGGAACCGGGACAGGGACGAAACACCATATATTTT.

The chain joins TRBV28 to TRBJ1-1, with 10 nucleotides matching TRBD1. This CDR3 comprises 14 residues. With V trimmed by 3 bases and J by 4 bases, 2 bases remained unmatched. Germline V gene sequence: CDR1 MDHEN, CDR2 SYDVKM. CDR3 sequence: CASSFDRGPTEAFF. In nucleotides, the CDR3 is TGTGCCAGCAGTTTCGACAGGGGGCCCACTGAAGCTTTCTTT.

In its sample, this clone was seen once. The genes are TRBV6-5 and TRBJ1-3; no clear D gene. Per the germline V gene, CDR1 is MNHEY and CDR2 is SVGAGI. V shed 0 bases and J shed 4 bases, with 4 bases lying between them. The CDR3 has 13 amino acids. DNA for the CDR3: TGTGCCAGCAGTTACTCGAGCGGAAACACCATATATTTT. This encodes CASSYSSGNTIYF.

V usage is TRBV28 and J usage is TRBJ2-5; 9 nucleotides agree with TRBD1. This CDR3 is 13 amino acids long. The V gene's germline CDR1 is MDHEN and CDR2 SYDVKM. V lost 8 bases, J lost 5 bases, and 6 bases stayed unmatched. CDR3 sequence: CASRQGGSETQYF. The CDR3 region has the DNA TGTGCCAGCCGACAGGGGGGGTCGGAGACCCAGTACTTC.

The chain employs TRBV4-1 and TRBJ1-2, with a tentative D call TRBD1 (5 bases). CDR1 and CDR2 (germline): MGHRA, YSYEKL. This CDR3 is 14 amino acids long. Trimming removed 0 bases at V and 5 bases at J, with 10 bases between. CDR3 DNA sequence: TGCGCCAGCAGCCAAGAAGGGGCTCGGTATGGCTACACCTTC. Encoded protein: CASSQEGARYGYTF.

The chain employs TRBV6-1 and TRBJ2-3, with D tentatively TRBD2 (5 bases). The CDR3 consists of 14 residues. Germline CDR1 is MNHNS and CDR2 is SASEGT. V was clipped by 4 bases and J by 4 bases, with 12 bases between them. CDR3 sequence reads: CASSGGKAPDTQYF. CDR3 bases: TGTGCCAGCAGTGGAGGGAAGGCCCCAGATACGCAGTATTTT.

The chain carries TRBV7-9 and TRBJ2-1; TRBD2 agrees at 11 bases. V shed 6 bases and J 5 bases; nucleotides not matched to a gene: 6. Germline V gene lookup returns CDR1 SEHNR and CDR2 FQNEAQ (reference sequence). CDR3 length equals 15 residues. The CDR3 nucleotides read TGTGCCAGCAGTTCCGGGACTAGCGGAAACAATGAGCAGTTCTTC. Translation: CASSSGTSGNNEQFF.

V gene TRBV29-1 combines with J gene TRBJ2-1; D may be TRBD2 (6 bases). Trimming took off 3 bases at V and 5 bases at J, with 14 bases between the two ends. The CDR3 consists of 14 residues. CDR1 SQVTM and CDR2 ANQGSEA come from the germline V gene. The CDR3 DNA reads TGCAGCGTTGATTCCAGCGGGCCCCACAATGAGCAGTTCTTC. Its protein product is CSVDSSGPHNEQFF.

The genes are TRBV28 and TRBJ1-2; 7 bases map to TRBD1. Trimming cost V 6 bases and J 3 bases; bases outside gene matches: 4. CDR1 MDHEN and CDR2 SYDVKM come from the germline V gene. There are 13 residues in the CDR3. The CDR3 nucleotides read TGTGCCAGCAGGGGGACAGAGTACTATGGCTACACCTTC. Protein: CASRGTEYYGYTF.

The chain carries TRBV6-1 and TRBJ1-2; TRBD1 matches 12 bases. CDR1 is MNHNS and CDR2 is SASEGT in the germline V gene. This CDR3 region has 15 residues. Trimming took 5 bases from V and 4 from J; bases not matched to a gene: 5. The CDR3 DNA follows: TGTGCCAGCAGTCCTCCGGGACAGGGGGCCTATGGCTACACCTTC. Its translation is CASSPPGQGAYGYTF.

The sample holds one count of this clone. The genes are TRBV27 and TRBJ2-2; weak D call: TRBD2 (6 bases). The germline gives CDR1 MNHEY, CDR2 SMNVEV (reference sequence). With 0 bases removed from V and 11 bases from J, the gap between germline ends came to 10 bases. The CDR3 is made up of 13 amino acids. DNA of the CDR3: TGTGCCAGCAGTTTATCGGAGGGTCGAGAGCTGTTTTTT. It specifies CASSLSEGRELFF.

This clone was seen once. The rearrangement joins TRBV27 to TRBJ2-6, with 9 bases matching TRBD1. Trimming at V came to 3 bases and at J to 0 bases, leaving 12 bases not matched to a gene. Germline CDR1 and CDR2: MNHEY and SMNVEV (reference sequence). This CDR3 spans 20 amino acids. The CDR3 is CASSFSLQQGASSGANVLTF. The CDR3 nucleotides read TGTGCCAGCAGTTTTTCTCTCCAACAGGGGGCAAGCTCTGGGGCCAACGTCCTGACTTTC.

The V gene is TRBV4-1, the J gene TRBJ2-3, with 10 bases identical to TRBD2. CDR3 length equals 16 residues. V trimming: 2 bases; J trimming: 4 bases; junction bases outside the gene matches: 6. CDR1 is MGHRA and CDR2 is YSYEKL in the germline V gene. The CDR3 DNA sequence: TGCGCCAGCAGCCAAATCAGCGGGGGGGGGTCAGATACGCAGTATTTT. Its translation is CASSQISGGGSDTQYF.

This rearrangement joins TRBV29-1 to TRBJ2-5; weak D call: TRBD2 (6 bases). The CDR3 is made up of 14 amino acids. Germline lookup yields CDR1 SQVTM and CDR2 ANQGSEA. Trimming took 0 bases from V and 5 from J, leaving 13 bases between them. CDR3 in DNA: TGCAGCGTTGAAGACTCGGGAGAGGGGGAGACCCAGTACTTC. Protein product: CSVEDSGEGETQYF.